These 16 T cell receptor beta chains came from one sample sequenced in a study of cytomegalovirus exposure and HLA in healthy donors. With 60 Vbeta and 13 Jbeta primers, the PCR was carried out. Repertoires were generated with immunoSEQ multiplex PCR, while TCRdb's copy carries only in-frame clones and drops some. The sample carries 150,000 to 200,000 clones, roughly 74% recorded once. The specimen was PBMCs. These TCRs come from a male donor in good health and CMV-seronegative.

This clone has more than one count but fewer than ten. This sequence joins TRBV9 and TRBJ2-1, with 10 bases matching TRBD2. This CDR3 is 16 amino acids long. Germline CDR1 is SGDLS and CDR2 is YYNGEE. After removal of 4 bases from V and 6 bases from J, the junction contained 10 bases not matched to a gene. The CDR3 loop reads CASSFSGGANLNEQFF. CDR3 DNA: TGTGCCAGCAGCTTCAGCGGGGGGGCGAATCTCAATGAGCAGTTCTTC. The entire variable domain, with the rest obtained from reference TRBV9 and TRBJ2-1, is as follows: DSGVTQTPKHLITATGQRVTLRCSPRSGDLSVYWYQQSLDQGLQFLIQYYNGEERAKGNILERFSAQQFPDLHSELNLSSLELGDSALYFCASSFSGGANLNEQFFGPGTRLTVL.

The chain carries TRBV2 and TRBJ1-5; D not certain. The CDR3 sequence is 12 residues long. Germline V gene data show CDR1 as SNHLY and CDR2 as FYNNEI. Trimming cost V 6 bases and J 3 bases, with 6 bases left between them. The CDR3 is CASSATNQPQHF. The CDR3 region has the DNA TGTGCCAGCAGCGCTACCAATCAGCCCCAGCATTTT.

In DNA form, the CDR3 reads TGCGCCAGCAGCTTGGCGCAGGGGAAAGATACGCAGTATTTT. Protein: CASSLAQGKDTQYF. The rearrangement uses TRBV5-1 and TRBJ2-3; D is possibly TRBD1 (6 bases). Germline V gene sequence: CDR1 SGHRS, CDR2 YFSETQ. The length of the CDR3 is 14 residues. V was pared by 0 bases and J by 5 bases, with 10 bases between. The full variable domain, in which reference TRBV5-1 and TRBJ2-3 provide the parts outside the CDR3, is KAGVTQTPRYLIKTRGQQVTLSCSPISGHRSVSWYQQTPGQGLQFLFEYFSETQRNKGNFPGRFSGRQFSNSRSEMNVSTLELGDSALYLCASSLAQGKDTQYFGPGTRLTVL.

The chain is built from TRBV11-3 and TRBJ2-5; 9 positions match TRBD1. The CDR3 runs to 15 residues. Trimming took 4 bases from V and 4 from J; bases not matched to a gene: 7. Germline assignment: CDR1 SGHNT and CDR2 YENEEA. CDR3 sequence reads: CASSSRGTGRETQYF. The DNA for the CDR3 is TGTGCCAGCAGCTCGAGGGGGACAGGGCGAGAGACCCAGTACTTC.

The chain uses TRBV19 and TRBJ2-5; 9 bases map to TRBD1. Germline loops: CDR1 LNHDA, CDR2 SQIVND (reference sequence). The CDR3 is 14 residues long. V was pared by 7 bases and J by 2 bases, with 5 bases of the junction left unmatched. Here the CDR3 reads CASTMTGGQETQYF. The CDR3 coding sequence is TGTGCCAGTACCATGACAGGGGGTCAAGAGACCCAGTACTTC.

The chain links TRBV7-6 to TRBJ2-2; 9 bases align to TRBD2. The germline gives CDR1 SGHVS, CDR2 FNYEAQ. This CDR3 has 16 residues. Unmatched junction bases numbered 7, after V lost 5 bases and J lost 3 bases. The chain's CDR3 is CASSEKAGGDTGELFF. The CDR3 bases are TGTGCCAGCAGCGAAAAGGCGGGGGGGGACACCGGGGAGCTGTTTTTT. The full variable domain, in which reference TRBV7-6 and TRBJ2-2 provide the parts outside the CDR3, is GAGVSQSPRYKVTKRGQDVALRCDPISGHVSLYWYRQALGQGPEFLTYFNYEAQQDKSGLPNDRFSAERPEGSISTLTIQRTEQRDSAMYRCASSEKAGGDTGELFFGEGSRLTVL.

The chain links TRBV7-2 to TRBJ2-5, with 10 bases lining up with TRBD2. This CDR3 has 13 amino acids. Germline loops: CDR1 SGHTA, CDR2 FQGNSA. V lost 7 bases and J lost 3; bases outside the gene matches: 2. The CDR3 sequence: CASKAGGEETQYF. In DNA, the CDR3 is TGTGCCAGCAAAGCGGGGGGGGAAGAGACCCAGTACTTC.

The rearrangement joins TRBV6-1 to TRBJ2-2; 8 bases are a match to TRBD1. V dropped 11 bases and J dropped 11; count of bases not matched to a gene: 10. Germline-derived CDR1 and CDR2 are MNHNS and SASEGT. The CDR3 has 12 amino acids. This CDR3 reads CAEAGTGRELFF. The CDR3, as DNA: TGTGCCGAAGCCGGGACAGGCCGAGAGCTGTTTTTT.

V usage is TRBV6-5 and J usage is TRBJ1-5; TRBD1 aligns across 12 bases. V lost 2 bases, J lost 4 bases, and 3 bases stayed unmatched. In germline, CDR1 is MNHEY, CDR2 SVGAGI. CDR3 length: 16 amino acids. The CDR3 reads CASSYRDRGQNQPQHF. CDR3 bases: TGTGCCAGCAGTTACAGGGACAGGGGGCAGAATCAGCCCCAGCATTTT.

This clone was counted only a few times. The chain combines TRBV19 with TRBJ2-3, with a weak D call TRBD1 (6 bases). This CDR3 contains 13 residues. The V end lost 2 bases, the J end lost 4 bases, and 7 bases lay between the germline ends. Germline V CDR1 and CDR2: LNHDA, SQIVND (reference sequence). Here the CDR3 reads CASSIQGPDTQYF. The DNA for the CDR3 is TGTGCCAGTAGTATACAGGGGCCAGATACGCAGTATTTT.

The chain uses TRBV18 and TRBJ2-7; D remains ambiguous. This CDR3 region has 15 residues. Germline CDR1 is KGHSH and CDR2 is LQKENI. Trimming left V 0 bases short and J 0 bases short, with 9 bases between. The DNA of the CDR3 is TGTGCCAGCTCACCACCGGGCTCCCTCTCCTACGAGCAGTACTTC. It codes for CASSPPGSLSYEQYF. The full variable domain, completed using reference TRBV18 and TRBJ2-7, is NAGVMQNPRHLVRRRGQEARLRCSPMKGHSHVYWYRQLPEEGLKFMVYLQKENIIDESGMPKERFSAEFPKEGPSILRIQQVVRGDSAAYFCASSPPGSLSYEQYFGPGTRLTVT.

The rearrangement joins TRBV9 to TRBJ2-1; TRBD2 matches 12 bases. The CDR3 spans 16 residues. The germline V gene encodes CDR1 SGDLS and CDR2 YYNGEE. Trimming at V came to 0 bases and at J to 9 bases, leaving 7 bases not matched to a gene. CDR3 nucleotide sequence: TGTGCCAGCAGCGTAGGGACTAGCGGGGCCTATAGTGAGCAGTTCTTC. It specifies CASSVGTSGAYSEQFF.

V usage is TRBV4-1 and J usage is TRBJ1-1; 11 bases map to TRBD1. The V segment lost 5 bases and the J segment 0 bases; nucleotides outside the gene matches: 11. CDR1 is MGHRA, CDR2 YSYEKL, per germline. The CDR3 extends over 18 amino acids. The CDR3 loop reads CASSLVSGTGGLNTEAFF. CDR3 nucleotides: TGCGCCAGCAGCTTAGTATCCGGGACAGGGGGACTGAACACTGAAGCTTTCTTT.

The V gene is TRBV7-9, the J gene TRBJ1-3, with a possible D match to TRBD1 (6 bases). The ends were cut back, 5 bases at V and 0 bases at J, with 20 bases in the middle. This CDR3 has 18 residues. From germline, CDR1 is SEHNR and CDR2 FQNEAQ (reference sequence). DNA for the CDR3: TGTGCCAGCAGCAAGCGAGGGGGGGGCACTATCTCTGGAAACACCATATATTTT. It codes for CASSKRGGGTISGNTIYF.

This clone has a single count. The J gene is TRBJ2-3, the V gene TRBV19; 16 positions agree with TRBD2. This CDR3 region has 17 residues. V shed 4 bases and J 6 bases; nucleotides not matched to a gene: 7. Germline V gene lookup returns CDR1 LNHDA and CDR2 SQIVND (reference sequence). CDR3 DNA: TGTGCCAGTAGTACCCTCGGGACTAGCGGGGGGGCCGATACGCAGTATTTT. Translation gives CASSTLGTSGGADTQYF.

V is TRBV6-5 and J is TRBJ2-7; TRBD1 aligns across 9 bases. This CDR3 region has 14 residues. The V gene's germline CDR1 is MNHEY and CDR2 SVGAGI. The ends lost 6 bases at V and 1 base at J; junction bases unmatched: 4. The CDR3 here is CASRPGQGSYEQYF. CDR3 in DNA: TGTGCCAGCAGGCCAGGACAGGGGTCCTACGAGCAGTACTTC.